This T cell receptor beta chain was observed in a study of blood T cell repertoires in COVID-19. The junction had 7 bases not matched to a gene; V was cut back by 6 bases and J by 7 bases. The germline CDR1 and CDR2 sequences are MNHNY and SVGAGI (reference sequence). This CDR3 region has 13 residues. Original processing methods: Amplification of reference gene primers provided the estimated nucleated cell counts. Profiled with immunoSEQ multiplex PCR; TCRdb holds only in-frame clones, not every one. From that table come the V and J calls and clone size; the DNA was used to work out D and trimming. Of about 220,000 clones in the sample, approximately 84% were seen once.

This TCR was sampled from a woman aged 60-70 years with acute or convalescent COVID-19. Material: peripheral blood. The V and J genes are TRBV6-6 and TRBJ1-2, with 8 bases aligning to TRBD1. The CDR3 here is CASSSGQAPGYTF. In DNA, the CDR3 is TGTGCCAGCAGCTCGGGACAGGCCCCTGGCTACACCTTC.